A single sample is the source of the 7 T cell receptor beta chains below, sequenced in a study of neurological immune-mediated disorders. The time point denotes: longitudinal time-point 2. TCRdb processed the 5' RACE reads anew with MiXCR; each CDR3 protein has one entry. Seen here are about 90,000 distinct CDR3 sequences, 13% observed once, and the top ten hold approximately 5%. Sequenced: PBMCs. These receptors all come from a female donor with HTLV-1-associated myelopathy (HAM/TSP).

This clonotype came up many times. J is TRBJ1-6 and V is TRBV29-1, with 8 bases lining up with TRBD1. The CDR3 is made up of 16 amino acids. The J segment lost 3 bases and the V segment lost 6 bases, leaving 10 bases of the junction unmatched. The germline gives CDR1 SQVTM, CDR2 ANQGSEA. The CDR3 DNA reads TGCAGCGTGGAGAGGGACAGGCCTCTCTATAATTCACCCCTCCACTTT. Its protein is CSVERDRPLYNSPLHF.

The chain carries TRBV20-1 and TRBJ1-6; 10 positions match TRBD1. V gave up 6 bases and J gave up 14 bases; unmatched junction bases: 10. The germline V gene encodes CDR1 DFQATT and CDR2 SNEGSKA (reference sequence). This CDR3 region has 13 residues. The CDR3 DNA reads TGCAGTGCAACGGGACAGGGGAAGTGGTCCCTCCACTTT. Residues: CSATGQGKWSLHF.

This clonotype showed up many times. V and J are TRBV10-3 and TRBJ2-7; D not resolved. V was pared by 4 bases and J by 6 bases, with 16 bases between. The CDR3 has 14 residues. Germline V lookup: CDR1 ENHRY, CDR2 SYGVKD. The CDR3 nucleotides read TGTGCCATCAGTGGAGACTCGGCTCGGGCCGAGCAGTACTTC. Amino acid sequence: CAISGDSARAEQYF.

The sample holds many counts of this clonotype. The DNA for the CDR3 is TGCAGTGCTCGCTGGACTACGAACACCGGGGAGCTGTTTTTT. This encodes CSARWTTNTGELFF. The chain joins TRBV20-1 to TRBJ2-2; D perhaps matches TRBD2 (6 bases). Trimming cost V 5 bases and J 0 bases, with 10 bases left between them. The germline CDR1 and CDR2 sequences are DFQATT and SNEGSKA (reference sequence). The length of the CDR3 is 14 residues.

As to this clonotype: A read error may be the cause here, since a much bigger clone is one base away. The chain carries TRBV28 and TRBJ2-7; D not certain. Germline CDR1 and CDR2: MDHEN and SYDVKM. The CDR3 is 11 residues long. The CDR3 protein is CASSLRYELYF. The CDR3, as DNA: TGTGCCAGCAGCCTCCGCTACGAGCTGTACTTC.

This clonotype was seen many times. This chain uses TRBV12-5 with TRBJ2-5, with D perhaps being TRBD1 or TRBD2 (5 bases each). This CDR3 comprises 13 residues. The germline V gene has CDR1 LGHNT and CDR2 FRNRAP. The V end lost 5 bases, the J end lost 5 bases, and 12 bases lay between the germline ends. CDR3 DNA sequence: TGTGCTAGTGGTCGAGGGGTGGCGGAGACCCAGTACTTC. Translated, it gives CASGRGVAETQYF.

This clonotype appeared many times. V is TRBV27 and J is TRBJ2-1, with D possibly TRBD1 on 6 matching bases. Germline V gene lookup returns CDR1 MNHEY and CDR2 SMNVEV (reference sequence). This CDR3 region has 17 residues. Trimming cost V 1 base and J 3 bases, with 16 bases left between them. CDR3 residues: CASSLLASGQFYNEQFF. The CDR3 region has the DNA TGTGCCAGCAGTTTATTGGCTTCTGGACAGTTCTACAATGAGCAGTTCTTC.